The 8 T cell receptor beta chains given below trace back to one sample, sequenced in a study of blood T cells in healthy people across ages. Using a J-beta primer mix together with a sample-barcoded 5' primer, a second PCR was run for roughly 6 to 12 cycles. TCRdb reprocessed the 5' RACE reads with MiXCR, giving one entry per CDR3 protein. Altogether approximately 1,700,000 distinct CDR3 sequences are present, 30% to 40% being singletons, with the ten largest covering 23%. Sequenced: blood. All receptors derive from a human donor in good health.

This clonotype was recorded only once. This chain uses TRBV11-2 with TRBJ2-7; the D is unclear. Between the trimmed V and J ends, which lost 0 bases and 1 base, there was a span of 7 bases. This CDR3 is 14 amino acids long. Germline values: CDR1 SGHAT, CDR2 FQNNGV. In nucleotides, the CDR3 is TGTGCCAGCAGCTTAGATTGGGTGTCCTACGAGCAGTACTTC. It yields the protein CASSLDWVSYEQYF.

This clonotype appeared a few times. The rearrangement uses TRBV7-3 and TRBJ1-1; D gene ambiguous. Germline CDR1 reads SGHTA; CDR2 reads FQGTGA. The V end lost 5 bases, the J end lost 8 bases, and 12 bases lay between the germline ends. This CDR3 is 12 amino acids long. The DNA for the CDR3 is TGTGCCAGCAGCCTCCCCGAGGGAGAAGCTTTCTTT. Translating it yields CASSLPEGEAFF.

The chain uses TRBV7-9 and TRBJ2-3; 7 bases match TRBD2. Germline V gene sequence: CDR1 SEHNR, CDR2 FQNEAQ (reference sequence). V lost 3 bases to trimming and J lost 3 bases; unmatched junction nucleotides: 6. There are 15 residues in the CDR3. The CDR3 coding sequence is TGTGCCAGCAGCTTCGGCGGGGGATGGACAGATACGCAGTATTTT. It codes for CASSFGGGWTDTQYF.

The chain has TRBV6-5 and TRBJ2-1; 7 positions match TRBD1. The V gene end was trimmed by 2 bases and the J gene end by 4 bases; junction bases not matched to a gene: 2. Per germline, CDR1 MNHEY and CDR2 SVGAGI. There are 14 residues in the CDR3. The CDR3 region is CASSYGTDYNEQFF. DNA of the CDR3: TGTGCCAGCAGTTACGGGACAGATTACAATGAGCAGTTCTTC.

This clonotype was detected a few times. The chain combines TRBV20-1 with TRBJ2-7, with a weak D call TRBD1 (6 bases). Deletions cut 6 bases from V and 3 bases from J, with 21 bases between. The CDR3 consists of 15 residues. CDR1 and CDR2 from the germline V gene are DFQATT and SNEGSKA (reference sequence). As DNA, the CDR3 is TGCAGTGCCAAACGCACATCCAGGGGTGACTACGAGCAGTACTTC. Its translation is CSAKRTSRGDYEQYF.

On this clonotype: An end of the junction does not agree with germline; a read error may underlie this. The chain links TRBV7-9 to TRBJ2-1; 7 bases are a match to TRBD1. The CDR3 is made up of 15 amino acids. Germline CDR1 and CDR2: SEHNR and FQNEAQ (reference sequence). CDR3 sequence reads: CTSSTTGAFYNEQFF. In nucleotides, the CDR3 is TGTACCAGCAGCACTACAGGGGCCTTTTACAATGAGCAGTTCTTC. The full variable domain, rest sourced from reference TRBV7-9 and TRBJ2-1, is DTGVSQNPRHKITKRGQNVTFRCDPISEHNRLYWYRQTLGQGPEFLTYFQNEAQLEKSRLLSDRFSAERPKGSFSTLEIQRTEQGDSAMYLCTSSTTGAFYNEQFFGPGTRLTVL.

This clonotype was counted only a few times. The chain has TRBV7-8 and TRBJ1-1, with 8 bases matching TRBD1. The germline CDR1 and CDR2 sequences are SGHVS and FQNEAQ. V lost 7 bases to trimming and J lost 0 bases; unmatched junction nucleotides: 7. This CDR3 spans 15 amino acids. CDR3 sequence reads: CASKGTGTMNTEAFF. CDR3 DNA: TGTGCCAGCAAAGGGACAGGAACAATGAACACTGAAGCTTTCTTT.

This chain links TRBV28 with TRBJ1-2; D uncertain. V shed 7 bases and J shed 4 bases, with 7 bases lying between them. CDR1 and CDR2 (germline): MDHEN, SYDVKM. The CDR3 contains 11 residues. The CDR3 DNA reads TGTGCCAGCAATTCCCGCTATGGCTACACCTTC. Its translation: CASNSRYGYTF.